This T cell receptor (beta chain) is drawn from a study of cytomegalovirus exposure and HLA in healthy donors. Germline CDR1 reads LNHDA; CDR2 reads SQIVND (reference sequence). The V gene end was trimmed by 7 bases and the J gene end by 6 bases; junction bases not matched to a gene: 7. The CDR3 runs to 15 residues. Primers: 60 Vbeta forward and 13 Jbeta reverse. The repertoire was sequenced with immunoSEQ multiplex PCR; TCRdb's copy has only in-frame clones and lacks some. Of tens of thousands of clones in the sample, 72% were seen once. The sequenced sample was PBMCs. The sequence was collected from a man aged 30 to 39 in good health and CMV-seronegative. The chain employs TRBV19 and TRBJ2-2, with 11 bases lining up with TRBD2. The CDR3 loop reads CASNLLAGEAGELFF. CDR3 DNA sequence: TGTGCCAGTAATCTACTAGCGGGAGAGGCCGGGGAGCTGTTTTTT.